This entry lists 30 T cell receptor beta chains sequenced from one sample in a study of shared clonotypes between healthy human individuals. Assay used: immunoSEQ multiplex PCR; TCRdb lists only in-frame clones, some missing. The repertoire holds 450,000 to 500,000 clones, 75% to 85% seen once, with approximately 13% in the top ten. Specimen: PBMCs. All receptors derive from a woman in her 40s in good health. Some clones in this sample may be carry-over from other donors' samples.

This clone was detected ten times or more. The V gene is TRBV6-1, the J gene TRBJ2-5; 10 nucleotides line up with TRBD1. This CDR3 is built from 15 residues. Germline CDR1 and CDR2: MNHNS and SASEGT. V lost 4 bases and J lost 2; bases outside the gene matches: 4. CDR3 in amino acids: CASSGGQGEQETQYF. DNA for the CDR3: TGTGCCAGCAGTGGAGGACAGGGGGAGCAAGAGACCCAGTACTTC.

The rearrangement uses TRBV5-4 and TRBJ2-7; TRBD2 matches at 10 bases. The CDR3 sequence is 16 residues long. Germline CDR1 reads SGHNT; CDR2 reads YYREEE (reference sequence). The J segment lost 2 bases and the V segment lost 1 base, leaving 6 bases of the junction unmatched. The CDR3, as DNA: TGTGCCAGCAGCTTGCGTCTAGCGGGAGTTGCCTACGAGCAGTACTTC. It is translated as CASSLRLAGVAYEQYF.

The V and J genes are TRBV4-3 and TRBJ1-5; TRBD1 is a possible D gene (5 bases). V was trimmed by 2 bases and J by 6 bases, leaving 14 bases between them. The CDR3 loop spans 15 amino acids. The V gene's germline CDR1 is LGHNA and CDR2 YSLEER. Here the CDR3 DNA reads TGCGCCAGCAGCCAAACTGCAGGGAACGGTCAGCCCCAGCATTTT. Residues: CASSQTAGNGQPQHF.

V and J are TRBV19 and TRBJ2-3; D is unclear. Trimming removed 6 bases from V and 4 bases from J, with 14 bases in between. The CDR3 sequence is 14 residues long. The germline CDR1 and CDR2 sequences are LNHDA and SQIVND (reference sequence). The CDR3 DNA follows: TGTGCCAGTAGAGGAGCGCCCAGATCAGATACGCAGTATTTT. This encodes CASRGAPRSDTQYF.

The gene calls are TRBV27 and TRBJ1-1, with a weak D call TRBD1 (5 bases). The CDR3 is made up of 13 amino acids. Per germline, CDR1 MNHEY and CDR2 SMNVEV (reference sequence). V was cut by 6 bases and J by 5 bases, with 13 bases left in between. CDR3 residues: CASRAGSLTEAFF. CDR3 nucleotides: TGTGCCAGCAGGGCAGGGAGCCTTACTGAAGCTTTCTTT.

The V and J genes are TRBV6-5 and TRBJ2-1; tentatively, D is TRBD2 (5 bases). This CDR3 has 16 residues. V was shortened by 2 bases and J by 2 bases, with 13 bases between the two germline ends. Germline values: CDR1 MNHEY, CDR2 SVGAGI. CDR3 region: CASSYGGLSTYNEQFF. The DNA of the CDR3 is TGTGCCAGCAGTTACGGAGGACTTTCGACCTACAATGAGCAGTTCTTC.

The V gene is TRBV7-3, the J gene TRBJ2-7, with D perhaps given as TRBD1 or TRBD2 (5 bases each). The V and J ends lost 2 bases and 2 bases respectively, with 13 bases between them. Germline V CDR1 and CDR2: SGHTA, FQGTGA. This CDR3 region has 15 residues. The CDR3 DNA reads as TGTGCCAGCAGCTTAGTGGGGGTCCGCACCTACGAGCAGTACTTC. Its translation is CASSLVGVRTYEQYF.

The rearrangement joins TRBV10-3 to TRBJ2-3; tentative D call: TRBD2 (5 bases). Trimming shortened V by 0 bases and J by 0 bases, and 10 bases separated the two germline ends. The V gene's germline CDR1 is ENHRY and CDR2 SYGVKD. CDR3 size: 16 residues. The CDR3: CAISESTNPSTDTQYF. The CDR3 bases are TGTGCCATCAGTGAGTCGACTAACCCTAGCACAGATACGCAGTATTTT.

The J gene is TRBJ1-4, the V gene TRBV29-1, with 8 bases lining up with TRBD1. The germline V gene encodes CDR1 SQVTM and CDR2 ANQGSEA. V lost 7 bases and J lost 8; bases outside the gene matches: 9. The CDR3 loop spans 13 amino acids. CDR3 in DNA: TGCAGCGCCCTTTTTCAGGGGGCGGAAAAACTGTTTTTT. It specifies CSALFQGAEKLFF. Full variable domain (remainder filled in from reference TRBV29-1 and TRBJ1-4): SAVISQKPSRDICQRGTSLTIQCQVDSQVTMMFWYRQQPGQSLTLIATANQGSEATYESGFVIDKFPISRPNLTFSTLTVSNMSPEDSSIYLCSALFQGAEKLFFGSGTQLSVL.

V usage is TRBV18 and J usage is TRBJ2-2, with a weak D call TRBD1 (6 bases). Trimming cost V 3 bases and J 5 bases, with 13 bases left between them. There are 15 residues in the CDR3. Germline V gene sequence: CDR1 KGHSH, CDR2 LQKENI. The CDR3: CASSPGQVLTGELFF. Here the CDR3 DNA reads TGTGCCAGCTCACCGGGACAAGTCTTAACCGGGGAGCTGTTTTTT.

The J gene is TRBJ2-7, the V gene TRBV5-1; perhaps TRBD1 as D (5 bases). Germline CDR1 is SGHRS and CDR2 is YFSETQ. The V gene lost 0 bases and the J gene lost 3 bases, with 10 bases spanning the gap. There are 14 residues in the CDR3. CDR3 sequence reads: CASSLAQGIYEQYF. In nucleotides, the CDR3 is TGCGCCAGCAGCTTGGCCCAGGGAATCTACGAGCAGTACTTC.

The gene calls are TRBV6-1 and TRBJ1-1; D ambiguous. This CDR3 spans 14 amino acids. The germline CDR1 and CDR2 sequences are MNHNS and SASEGT. V was shortened by 8 bases and J by 1 base, with 14 bases between the two germline ends. The CDR3, as DNA: TGTGCCAGCCAGGCGGTGTTTGGGAACACTGAAGCTTTCTTT. This sequence encodes CASQAVFGNTEAFF.

V gene TRBV4-3 combines with J gene TRBJ2-1, with 11 bases identical to TRBD2. The CDR3 contains 15 residues. Trimming at V came to 2 bases and at J to 7 bases, leaving 4 bases not matched to a gene. CDR1 is LGHNA and CDR2 is YSLEER in the germline V gene. CDR3 sequence: CASSQLAGGRNEQFF. CDR3 nucleotides: TGCGCCAGCAGCCAATTAGCGGGAGGGCGGAATGAGCAGTTCTTC.

V usage is TRBV7-3 and J usage is TRBJ2-2; the match to TRBD1 covers 9 bases. The CDR3 runs 14 residues. In germline, CDR1 is SGHTA, CDR2 FQGTGA. After removal of 5 bases from V and 3 bases from J, the junction contained 1 base not matched to a gene. CDR3: CASSRQGDTGELFF. The CDR3 nucleotides are TGTGCCAGCAGCCGACAGGGGGACACCGGGGAGCTGTTTTTT.

The table lists this clone with a few counts. This sequence joins TRBV18 and TRBJ2-5, with D possibly matching TRBD2 (6 bases). The CDR3 is 15 amino acids. Germline loops: CDR1 KGHSH, CDR2 LQKENI. Trimming removed 0 bases from V and 8 bases from J, with 16 bases in between. The CDR3 DNA reads as TGTGCCAGCTCACCACCGTCGACAGTGGGGGGAACCCAGTACTTC. Translated: CASSPPSTVGGTQYF. The whole variable domain, remainder taken from reference TRBV18 and TRBJ2-5, is NAGVMQNPRHLVRRRGQEARLRCSPMKGHSHVYWYRQLPEEGLKFMVYLQKENIIDESGMPKERFSAEFPKEGPSILRIQQVVRGDSAAYFCASSPPSTVGGTQYFGPGTRLLVL.

This clone was counted between two and nine times. The chain links TRBV7-2 to TRBJ2-7; a weak D match, TRBD1 (6 bases). This CDR3 has 14 residues. CDR1 and CDR2 (germline): SGHTA, FQGNSA. The V and J ends lost 8 bases and 2 bases respectively, with 16 bases between them. DNA of the CDR3: TGTGCCAGCGGGAAAGGGGACATAGCCTACGAGCAGTACTTC. It specifies CASGKGDIAYEQYF.

This chain links TRBV4-1 with TRBJ1-6, with 7 nucleotides matching TRBD1. This CDR3 comprises 16 residues. Per the germline V gene, CDR1 is MGHRA and CDR2 is YSYEKL. V dropped 0 bases and J dropped 8; count of bases not matched to a gene: 7. Here the CDR3 reads CASSQDLGGSDSPLHF. CDR3 DNA: TGCGCCAGCAGCCAAGATTTAGGGGGCAGCGATTCACCCCTCCACTTT.

The chain uses TRBV5-6 and TRBJ1-2, with D unclear. There are 14 residues in the CDR3. The V and J ends lost 0 bases and 0 bases respectively, with 6 bases between them. Looked up from germline, CDR1 is SGHDT and CDR2 is YYEEEE. DNA for the CDR3: TGTGCCAGCAGCTTGGGCCACTCTAACTATGGCTACACCTTC. Amino acid sequence: CASSLGHSNYGYTF.

The V and J genes are TRBV7-9 and TRBJ1-3; D is possibly TRBD1 (5 bases). The CDR3 loop spans 14 amino acids. Germline assignment: CDR1 SEHNR and CDR2 FQNEAQ (reference sequence). Between the trimmed V and J ends, which lost 5 bases and 2 bases, there was a span of 10 bases. CDR3 sequence: CASSADSAGNTIYF. The CDR3 nucleotides read TGTGCCAGCAGCGCCGACAGTGCTGGAAACACCATATATTTT.

In DNA, the CDR3 is TGTGCCAGCAGTCCCAGGGACGGAGTTGAGCAGTTCTTC. Translating gives CASSPRDGVEQFF. The chain couples TRBV27 to TRBJ2-1; D may be TRBD1 or TRBD2 (5 bases each). The CDR3 has 13 residues. Germline V gives CDR1 MNHEY, CDR2 SMNVEV (reference sequence). V lost 5 bases and J lost 9, with 14 bases in between.

The rearrangement uses TRBV5-1 and TRBJ2-3; D perhaps matches TRBD2 (6 bases). Deletions cut 4 bases from V and 4 bases from J, with 13 bases between. The CDR3 runs to 14 residues. In germline, CDR1 is SGHRS, CDR2 YFSETQ. For the CDR3, the DNA is TGCGCCAGCAGCCCGGTTAGCGGAGCAGATACGCAGTATTTT. It specifies CASSPVSGADTQYF.

CDR3 sequence (DNA): TGTGCCAGCTCACCTCTCCAGGCTGGGGGGCAGTACTTC. This sequence encodes CASSPLQAGGQYF. This rearrangement joins TRBV18 to TRBJ2-7; D may match TRBD1 or TRBD2 (5 bases each). The CDR3 covers 13 residues. Germline V gene sequence: CDR1 KGHSH, CDR2 LQKENI. V was pared by 3 bases and J by 9 bases, with 15 bases between.

CDR3 nucleotides: TGTGCCAGCAGTCCCCGGACTACTCACGGTGAGCAGTTCTTC. Its protein product is CASSPRTTHGEQFF. V usage is TRBV27 and J usage is TRBJ2-1, with D possibly matching TRBD2 (6 bases). The germline V and J ends were trimmed by 5 bases and 9 bases, with 17 bases remaining between them. Germline lookup yields CDR1 MNHEY and CDR2 SMNVEV (reference sequence). This CDR3 spans 14 amino acids.

There are a few counts of this clone. V usage is TRBV5-4 and J usage is TRBJ2-1; 7 bases map to TRBD2. The CDR3 runs to 13 residues. V shed 4 bases, J shed 10 bases, and the junction held 8 bases outside the gene matches. The germline CDR1 and CDR2 sequences are SGHNT and YYREEE (reference sequence). The CDR3 region has the DNA TGTGCCAGCAGCCCAGTTGGGGGAGGGGAGCAGTTCTTC. Protein sequence: CASSPVGGGEQFF.

This clone was counted between two and nine times. At one end, the junction sequence differs from germline, possibly due to a read error. The chain carries TRBV7-2 and TRBJ2-7, with a weak D call TRBD2 (6 bases). The CDR3 is 14 residues long. The germline V gene has CDR1 SGHTA and CDR2 FQGNSA. The CDR3 nucleotides are TGTGCCAGCAGCGTAGCGGTTAGCTCCTACGAGCAGTACTTC. Translation gives CASSVAVSSYEQYF.

The V call is TRBV30, the J call TRBJ1-3; no clear D. The CDR3 is 13 amino acids. Trimming left V 0 bases short and J 0 bases short, with 3 bases between. Per germline, CDR1 GTSNPN and CDR2 SVGIG (reference sequence). The CDR3 coding sequence is TGTGCCTGGAGTGTAGCCTCTGGAAACACCATATATTTT. Encoded protein: CAWSVASGNTIYF.

The chain joins TRBV6-5 to TRBJ2-2, with TRBD2 matching over 12 bases. There are 15 residues in the CDR3. Germline assignment: CDR1 MNHEY and CDR2 SVGAGI. Trimming cost V 5 bases and J 3 bases; bases outside gene matches: 1. Written as DNA, the CDR3 is TGTGCCAGCAGTCTAGCGGGAGGGCACACCGGGGAGCTGTTTTTT. Translated: CASSLAGGHTGELFF.

At least ten counts were recorded for this clone. The V gene is TRBV4-1, the J gene TRBJ2-2; no firm D call. The V gene lost 4 bases and the J gene lost 6 bases, with 18 bases spanning the gap. The germline CDR1 and CDR2 sequences are MGHRA and YSYEKL. The CDR3 contains 16 residues. CDR3 in DNA: TGCGCCAGCAGCCCCGCGCGGATGTATCAGGCCGGGGAGCTGTTTTTT. Translation gives CASSPARMYQAGELFF.

Comments on this clone: Its ends do not fully match the called genes, so a read error is possible. V usage is TRBV30 and J usage is TRBJ2-5, with 10 bases aligning to TRBD2. The DNA end is more similar to TRBJ2-7, so the J call may be wrong. CDR3 length: 14 amino acids. The germline V gene has CDR1 GTSNPN and CDR2 SVGIG (reference sequence). The CDR3: CVWSKGLAIYEQYF. The DNA for the CDR3 is TGTGTCTGGAGTAAGGGACTAGCGATATACGAGCAGTACTTC.

This chain links TRBV28 with TRBJ2-7; 9 bases match TRBD2. The CDR3 extends over 18 amino acids. Germline CDR1 reads MDHEN; CDR2 reads SYDVKM. V lost 3 bases and J lost 6; bases outside the gene matches: 18. CDR3 DNA: TGTGCCAGCAGTTTGATGAGCGCGGTCTGGCAGCGGGAGGCCGAGCAGTACTTC. It is translated as CASSLMSAVWQREAEQYF.